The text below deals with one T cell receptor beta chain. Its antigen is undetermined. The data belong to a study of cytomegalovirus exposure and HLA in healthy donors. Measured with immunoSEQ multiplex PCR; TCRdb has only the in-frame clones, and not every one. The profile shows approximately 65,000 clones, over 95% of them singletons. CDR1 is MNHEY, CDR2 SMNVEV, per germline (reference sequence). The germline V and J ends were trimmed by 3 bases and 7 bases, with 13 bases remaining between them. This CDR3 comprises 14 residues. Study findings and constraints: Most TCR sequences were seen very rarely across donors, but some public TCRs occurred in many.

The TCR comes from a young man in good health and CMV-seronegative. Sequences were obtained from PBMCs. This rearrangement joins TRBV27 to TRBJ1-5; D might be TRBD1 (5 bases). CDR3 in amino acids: CASSFRGLNQPQHF. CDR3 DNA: TGTGCCAGCAGTTTTAGGGGTTTAAACCAGCCCCAGCATTTT.